Presented here are 21 T cell receptor beta chains from one specimen sequenced in a study of control samples from healthy donors and cancer patients. Repertoires were generated with immunoSEQ multiplex PCR, while TCRdb's copy carries only in-frame clones and drops some. Of 130,000 or so clones listed, roughly 92% were seen once; the top ten hold about 5.5%. Sequencing input: blood. These TCRs come from a man younger than 35 in good health.

V usage is TRBV5-4 and J usage is TRBJ2-1; 9 nucleotides match TRBD1. CDR1 and CDR2 (germline): SGHNT, YYREEE (reference sequence). The CDR3 length is 17 residues. V lost 0 bases to trimming and J lost 0 bases; unmatched junction nucleotides: 4. The chain's CDR3 is CASSLVGTGSSYNEQFF. The DNA of the CDR3 is TGTGCCAGCAGCTTGGTAGGGACAGGGAGCTCCTACAATGAGCAGTTCTTC.

This chain connects TRBV9 to TRBJ2-4; D could derive from TRBD1 or TRBD2 (5 bases each). This CDR3 contains 15 residues. Looked up from germline, CDR1 is SGDLS and CDR2 is YYNGEE. V lost 0 bases and J lost 2, with 9 bases in between. CDR3 region: CASSVDGASKNIQYF. The CDR3 DNA reads TGTGCCAGCAGCGTAGACGGGGCGTCCAAAAACATTCAGTACTTC.

This rearrangement joins TRBV6-5 to TRBJ2-1, with D possibly matching TRBD1 (6 bases). CDR1 and CDR2 from the germline V gene are MNHEY and SVGAGI. The V end lost 6 bases, the J end lost 4 bases, and 13 bases lay between the germline ends. The CDR3 runs to 14 residues. CDR3 sequence (DNA): TGTGCCAGCAGGGAGAAGGGGGTTTACAATGAGCAGTTCTTC. Its protein product is CASREKGVYNEQFF.

This chain joins TRBV5-4 and TRBJ1-2; D not resolved. The CDR3 has 16 residues. The V gene lost 1 base and the J gene lost 0 bases, with 13 bases spanning the gap. The germline V gene encodes CDR1 SGHNT and CDR2 YYREEE (reference sequence). DNA of the CDR3: TGTGCCAGCAGCTTGTCCAATCCCCGGGCTAACTATGGCTACACCTTC. Its translation is CASSLSNPRANYGYTF.

The chain carries TRBV11-2 and TRBJ1-1; a weak D match, TRBD1 (5 bases). Germline V gives CDR1 SGHAT, CDR2 FQNNGV. This CDR3 is built from 15 residues. V was trimmed by 1 base and J by 3 bases, leaving 12 bases between them. The CDR3, as DNA: TGTGCCAGCAGCTTAGGATGGGCCAGGGACACTGAAGCTTTCTTT. This codes for CASSLGWARDTEAFF.

The chain couples TRBV5-1 to TRBJ1-4; D uncertain. V lost 4 bases and J lost 4, with 11 bases in between. This CDR3 contains 14 residues. Germline-derived CDR1 and CDR2 are SGHRS and YFSETQ. The chain's CDR3 is CASSLGAFNEKLFF. CDR3 in DNA: TGCGCCAGCAGCCTAGGAGCTTTTAATGAAAAACTGTTTTTT.

The sample holds one count of this clone. This CDR3 reads CATSRGGTGSGNTIYF. The CDR3 nucleotides are TGTGCCACCAGCAGAGGGGGCACCGGGTCTGGAAACACCATATATTTT. The chain employs TRBV15 and TRBJ1-3, with D perhaps TRBD1 (5 bases). Germline assignment: CDR1 LNHNV and CDR2 YYDKDF (reference sequence). Deletions cut 1 base from V and 1 base from J, with 11 bases between. CDR3 length: 16 amino acids.

This chain connects TRBV15 to TRBJ2-7; the D gene could be TRBD1 or TRBD2 (5 bases each). The germline V gene encodes CDR1 LNHNV and CDR2 YYDKDF (reference sequence). This CDR3 contains 19 residues. Between the trimmed V and J ends, which lost 0 bases and 6 bases, there was a span of 27 bases. This CDR3 is CATSRDHTGTGTILGEQYF. The CDR3 region has the DNA TGTGCCACCAGCAGAGACCACACGGGGACGGGGACGATCCTAGGCGAGCAGTACTTC.

The CDR3 spells CAISELDQPNQPQHF. CDR3 DNA sequence: TGTGCCATCAGTGAGTTGGACCAGCCCAATCAGCCCCAGCATTTT. The chain links TRBV10-3 to TRBJ1-5; D unclear. CDR3 size: 15 residues. V was trimmed by 1 base and J by 3 bases, leaving 10 bases between them. Looked up from germline, CDR1 is ENHRY and CDR2 is SYGVKD.

The chain employs TRBV27 and TRBJ1-1, with unresolved D. Germline CDR1 MNHEY, CDR2 SMNVEV (reference sequence). The V gene lost 3 bases and the J gene lost 4 bases, with 9 bases spanning the gap. The CDR3 extends over 13 amino acids. CDR3 DNA: TGTGCCAGCAGTTTTGGACTGACCACTGAAGCTTTCTTT. Protein: CASSFGLTTEAFF.

This chain connects TRBV12-3 or TRBV12-4 to TRBJ1-1; D call uncertain. The CDR3 sequence is 13 residues long. The ends were cut back, 6 bases at V and 0 bases at J, with 8 bases in the middle. The CDR3 region has the DNA TGTGCCAGCAGATACGACCTGAACACTGAAGCTTTCTTT. Translating gives CASRYDLNTEAFF.

This sequence joins TRBV4-2 and TRBJ2-1; no reliable D call. This CDR3 contains 12 residues. The germline V gene encodes CDR1 LGHNA and CDR2 YNFKEQ. V was pared by 0 bases and J by 14 bases, with 11 bases between. The CDR3 loop is CASSQDALVKFF. CDR3 sequence (DNA): TGTGCCAGCAGCCAAGATGCCCTAGTAAAGTTCTTC.

This clone was observed once. The chain employs TRBV27 and TRBJ1-1; 7 nucleotides line up with TRBD1. The trim removed 6 bases at V and 4 bases at J, leaving 8 bases unmatched. The CDR3 consists of 14 residues. Per germline, CDR1 MNHEY and CDR2 SMNVEV (reference sequence). The DNA for the CDR3 is TGTGCCAGCAGCCAAAGACAGGGTGGCACTGAAGCTTTCTTT. It encodes CASSQRQGGTEAFF.

The rearrangement links TRBV30 to TRBJ1-2; 8 bases fit TRBD1. The V gene end was trimmed by 8 bases and the J gene end by 0 bases; junction bases not matched to a gene: 5. The V gene's germline CDR1 is GTSNPN and CDR2 SVGIG (reference sequence). The CDR3 totals 13 residues. CDR3 DNA sequence: TGTGCCCACGCAGGGGGCGCTAACTATGGCTACACCTTC. Amino acid sequence: CAHAGGANYGYTF.

The chain is built from TRBV30 and TRBJ1-2; the D is unclear. The CDR3 has 10 amino acids. V lost 5 bases to trimming and J lost 6 bases, with 7 bases between them. CDR1 is GTSNPN, CDR2 SVGIG, per germline (reference sequence). The CDR3 sequence is CAWGFDGYTF. The DNA of the CDR3 is TGTGCCTGGGGGTTCGATGGCTACACCTTC.

The chain carries TRBV2 and TRBJ1-1; maybe TRBD1 (5 bases). The CDR3 spans 13 residues. Germline V gives CDR1 SNHLY, CDR2 FYNNEI. Trimming took off 3 bases at V and 10 bases at J, with 15 bases between the two ends. CDR3: CASSDGAHGGAFF. The CDR3 DNA sequence: TGTGCCAGCAGTGACGGGGCGCACGGTGGAGCTTTCTTT.

The chain carries TRBV18 and TRBJ1-2, with 9 nucleotides matching TRBD1. Germline trimming cut 2 bases from V and 7 bases from J; bases unmatched to any gene: 5. CDR3 length equals 14 residues. Germline CDR1 reads KGHSH; CDR2 reads LQKENI. DNA for the CDR3: TGTGCCAGCTCACCAGAGGGACAGGGCTCTGGCTACACCTTC. This encodes CASSPEGQGSGYTF.

The chain has TRBV6-5 and TRBJ1-5; 9 bases align to TRBD1. The CDR3 is made up of 15 amino acids. V lost 5 bases to trimming and J lost 7 bases; unmatched junction nucleotides: 9. The germline V gene has CDR1 MNHEY and CDR2 SVGAGI. This CDR3 reads CASSPQTGGSQPQHF. The CDR3 nucleotides read TGTGCCAGCAGTCCGCAGACAGGGGGTAGCCAGCCCCAGCATTTT.

The chain carries TRBV29-1 and TRBJ1-4, with D possibly being TRBD1 (5 bases). The V gene lost 0 bases and the J gene lost 7 bases, with 15 bases spanning the gap. The V gene's germline CDR1 is SQVTM and CDR2 ANQGSEA. The CDR3 totals 15 residues. CDR3 sequence reads: CSVEDGQGPGEKLFF. The CDR3 DNA sequence: TGCAGCGTTGAAGATGGGCAGGGTCCGGGTGAAAAACTGTTTTTT. Variable domain in full (rest from reference TRBV29-1 and TRBJ1-4): SAVISQKPSRDICQRGTSLTIQCQVDSQVTMMFWYRQQPGQSLTLIATANQGSEATYESGFVIDKFPISRPNLTFSTLTVSNMSPEDSSIYLCSVEDGQGPGEKLFFGSGTQLSVL.

This clone was observed a single time. The chain combines TRBV7-9 with TRBJ2-1; D gene uncertain. CDR3 length: 15 amino acids. Trimming left V 5 bases short and J 5 bases short, with 16 bases between. Germline assignment: CDR1 SEHNR and CDR2 FQNEAQ (reference sequence). The CDR3 DNA follows: TGTGCCAGCAGCGCCAAAAGGTTCGGACACAATGAGCAGTTCTTC. This codes for CASSAKRFGHNEQFF.

This clone was detected once. The chain uses TRBV21-1 and TRBJ2-7; the table names TRBD1, a call not compared with the DNA. TRBV21-1 is noted as a pseudogene. The CDR3 has 16 residues. Written as DNA, the CDR3 is TGTGCCAGCAGCAAAGTCATGGACAGGGGAGCCTACGAGCAGTACTTC. It yields the protein CASSKVMDRGAYEQYF.